Listed below are T cell receptor beta chains from one sample, sequenced in a study of blood T cell repertoires in COVID-19. Produced via immunoSEQ multiplex PCR; TCRdb's table is partial and in-frame only. The table shows some 150,000 clones, with about 88% occurring only once. Sequencing was performed on peripheral blood. The receptors were gathered from a human donor with acute or convalescent COVID-19. The donor label of this sample is uncertain. Both conserved end residues are part of each CDR3. A D gene is named only where the DNA matches it firmly. For some rows the clone size is stated as once, few or many, or as a class when expanded; others skip it.

V	size	J	D	CDR3	DNA
TRBV7-2	-	TRBJ2-2	TRBD1	CASSPLFPGQGNTGELFF	TGTGCCAGCAGCCCACTGTTCCCCGGACAGGGGAACACCGGGGAGCTGTTTTTT
TRBV7-8	-	TRBJ2-3	TRBD2	CASSLVLGPSGSRDTQYF	TGTGCCAGCAGCTTAGTGTTAGGGCCTAGCGGGAGTCGAGATACGCAGTATTTT
TRBV27	few	TRBJ1-2	-	CASSLIGRQSIYGYTF	TGTGCCAGCAGTTTAATTGGAAGACAGTCAATCTATGGCTACACCTTC
TRBV5-1	-	TRBJ2-5	-	CASESSTAGLETQYF	TGCGCCAGCGAAAGTTCGACCGCGGGTTTAGAGACCCAGTACTTC
TRBV19	-	TRBJ2-3	TRBD2	CASMALAGGPGNTQYF	TGTGCCAGTATGGCACTAGCGGGGGGGCCAGGGAATACGCAGTATTTT
TRBV7-2	-	TRBJ1-2	-	CASSPHAAATYGYTF	TGTGCCAGCAGCCCTCACGCCGCGGCCACCTATGGCTACACCTTC
TRBV18	-	TRBJ2-1	TRBD1	CASSLSTGGPLTEQFF	TGTGCCAGCTCATTATCAACAGGGGGCCCCCTGACAGAGCAGTTCTTC
TRBV14	-	TRBJ2-5	TRBD2	CASSQGLAGGVVQETQYF	TGTGCCAGCAGCCAAGGGCTAGCGGGAGGAGTAGTCCAAGAGACCCAGTACTTC
TRBV18	once	TRBJ1-1	-	CASSPPGGVGTEAFF	TGTGCCAGCTCACCACCGGGGGGGGTCGGCACTGAAGCTTTCTTT
TRBV7-2	-	TRBJ2-3	-	CASSFLSDTQYF	TGTGCCAGCAGCTTTTTATCGGATACGCAGTATTTT
TRBV14	few	TRBJ1-2	-	CASSQGNRDYGYTF	TGTGCCAGCAGCCAAGGGAACAGGGACTATGGCTACACCTTC
TRBV3-1/TRBV3-2	few	TRBJ1-2	-	CASSLTGYGYTF	TGTGCCAGCAGCTTAACAGGCTATGGCTACACCTTC
TRBV13	-	TRBJ2-3	-	CASSFLTGFSTDTQYF	TGTGCCAGCAGCTTTCTAACAGGGTTTAGCACAGATACGCAGTATTTT
TRBV6-5	-	TRBJ1-6	-	CASSYSSRVGSPLHF	TGTGCCAGCAGTTACTCGTCCAGGGTTGGATCACCCCTCCACTTT
TRBV5-1	-	TRBJ2-1	TRBD2	CASSLDVGGAGEQFF	TGCGCCAGCAGCTTGGACGTCGGGGGGGCCGGTGAGCAGTTCTTC
TRBV6-1	-	TRBJ1-1	-	CASSEGQMNTEAFF	TGTGCCAGCAGTGAAGGACAGATGAACACTGAAGCTTTCTTT
TRBV10-3	few	TRBJ1-2	-	CAISESGGHGYTF	TGTGCCATCAGTGAGTCGGGAGGGCACGGCTACACCTTC
TRBV7-9	-	TRBJ1-4	TRBD1	CASSEDRGLDEKLFF	TGTGCCAGCAGCGAGGACAGGGGGCTTGATGAAAAACTGTTTTTT
TRBV7-2	-	TRBJ2-3	TRBD2	CASSLSLAGGITDTQYF	TGTGCCAGCAGCTTAAGTCTAGCGGGGGGAATCACAGATACGCAGTATTTT
TRBV24-1	-	TRBJ2-4	TRBD1	CATSDPRQGKNIQYF	TGTGCCACCAGTGATCCCAGACAGGGAAAAAACATTCAGTACTTC
TRBV19	-	TRBJ2-1	-	CAVGSGYNEQFF	TGTGCCGTGGGTAGCGGATACAATGAGCAGTTCTTC
TRBV10-3	few	TRBJ1-2	-	CAISDSGGYTF	TGTGCCATCAGTGATTCGGGTGGCTACACCTTC
TRBV7-2	few	TRBJ2-1	TRBD2	CASSRGLAYNEQFF	TGTGCCAGCAGTCGTGGACTAGCGTACAATGAGCAGTTCTTC
TRBV11-2	-	TRBJ2-1	TRBD2	CASRHISGTSSYNEQFF	TGTGCCAGCAGGCATATCTCGGGGACTAGCTCCTACAATGAGCAGTTCTTC
TRBV18	once	TRBJ2-6	TRBD1	CASSFPGTGVPGANVLTF	TGTGCCAGCTCATTCCCCGGGACAGGGGTTCCTGGGGCCAACGTCCTGACTTTC
TRBV11-2	once	TRBJ1-2	-	CASSPDGAGYGYTF	TGTGCCAGCAGCCCTGATGGAGCCGGCTATGGCTACACCTTC
TRBV27	-	TRBJ1-2	-	CASSSTGHSNYGYTF	TGTGCCAGCAGTTCGACGGGACACTCGAACTATGGCTACACCTTC
TRBV5-1	once	TRBJ1-1	-	CASSLAGGVNTEAFF	TGCGCCAGCAGCTTGGCCGGAGGGGTGAACACTGAAGCTTTCTTT
TRBV4-1	-	TRBJ2-1	TRBD2	CASSQAGTSGGNEQFF	TGCGCCAGCAGCCAAGCAGGGACTAGCGGGGGGAATGAGCAGTTCTTC
TRBV5-4	-	TRBJ2-1	-	CASSHKTGAPYNEQFF	TGTGCCAGCAGCCATAAAACGGGAGCCCCCTACAATGAGCAGTTCTTC
TRBV30	-	TRBJ1-5	-	CAWSEFGEAQHF	TGTGCCTGGAGTGAGTTCGGCGAGGCCCAGCATTTT
TRBV30	-	TRBJ2-1	-	CACSRLGYNEQFF	TGTGCCTGTTCACGACTCGGGTACAATGAGCAGTTCTTC
TRBV6-2/TRBV6-3	-	TRBJ1-2	-	CASSYLTGKYGYTF	TGTGCCAGCAGTTACCTTACAGGGAAGTACGGCTACACCTTC
TRBV6-2/TRBV6-3	-	TRBJ2-3	TRBD2	CASSYDREKRGTQYF	TGTGCCAGCAGTTACGATCGGGAGAAGCGGGGTACGCAGTATTTT
TRBV9	-	TRBJ1-4	TRBD1	CASSPRGQGEKLFF	TGTGCCAGCAGCCCTAGGGGACAGGGGGAAAAACTGTTTTTT
TRBV19	-	TRBJ1-4	TRBD1	CASSMTGTEKLFF	TGTGCCAGTAGTATGACAGGGACAGAAAAACTGTTTTTT
TRBV7-2	-	TRBJ1-3	-	CASSLVQSRNTIYF	TGTGCCAGCAGCTTAGTGCAGTCGAGAAACACCATATATTTT
TRBV10-3	-	TRBJ2-1	-	CAISDGQGSVF	TGTGCCATCAGTGACGGGCAGGGTTCCGTCTTC
TRBV15	-	TRBJ2-6	-	CATSQQGNSSGANVLTF	TGTGCCACCAGCCAACAGGGTAACTCATCTGGGGCCAACGTCCTGACTTTC
TRBV3-1/TRBV3-2	-	TRBJ1-1	-	CASSQGTEVGAFF	TGTGCCAGCAGCCAAGGTACAGAAGTAGGAGCTTTCTTT
TRBV12-3/TRBV12-4	-	TRBJ1-6	-	CASGPGDSPLHF	TGTGCCAGCGGACCCGGGGATTCACCCCTCCACTTT
TRBV7-3	once	TRBJ2-2	TRBD2	CASSLRSGTTTGELFF	TGTGCCAGCAGCTTACGTAGCGGGACCACTACCGGGGAGCTGTTTTTT
TRBV6-5	-	TRBJ1-3	-	CASSQGSGNTIYF	TGTGCCAGCAGTCAGGGGTCTGGAAACACCATATATTTT
TRBV29-1	-	TRBJ1-1	-	CSVEDPVREAAFF	TGCAGCGTTGAAGATCCCGTGAGGGAGGCCGCTTTCTTT
TRBV11-3	-	TRBJ2-5	TRBD2	CASSFSGGAGETQYF	TGTGCCAGCAGCTTTAGCGGGGGGGCCGGGGAGACCCAGTACTTC
TRBV18	-	TRBJ1-1	-	CASSPTVLTGGMNTEAFF	TGTGCCAGCTCACCAACTGTTCTGACAGGAGGAATGAACACTGAAGCTTTCTTT
TRBV6-5	few	TRBJ2-1	-	CASSFGLGGGYNEQFF	TGTGCCAGCAGTTTTGGACTGGGAGGGGGGTACAATGAGCAGTTCTTC
TRBV10-1	-	TRBJ1-6	-	CASSGPRQNSPLHF	TGCGCCAGCAGTGGTCCGCGACAGAATTCACCCCTCCACTTT
TRBV5-6	-	TRBJ1-1	-	CASSASPTTEAFF	TGTGCCAGCAGCGCTTCGCCGACAACTGAAGCTTTCTTT
TRBV4-1	-	TRBJ2-3	TRBD2	CASSQDRLAGVGSDTQYF	TGCGCCAGCAGCCAAGATAGACTAGCGGGAGTCGGGTCAGATACGCAGTATTTT
TRBV19	-	TRBJ2-1	TRBD2	CASSKVSGGRDEQFF	TGTGCCAGTAGTAAGGTTAGCGGGGGGAGAGATGAGCAGTTCTTC
TRBV10-3	-	TRBJ1-2	TRBD1	CAISEREQGGGYTF	TGTGCCATCAGTGAAAGGGAACAGGGGGGCGGCTACACCTTC
TRBV19	-	TRBJ1-1	-	CASYSGPGEKPNTEAFF	TGTGCCAGTTATTCGGGGCCAGGGGAAAAGCCTAACACTGAAGCTTTCTTT